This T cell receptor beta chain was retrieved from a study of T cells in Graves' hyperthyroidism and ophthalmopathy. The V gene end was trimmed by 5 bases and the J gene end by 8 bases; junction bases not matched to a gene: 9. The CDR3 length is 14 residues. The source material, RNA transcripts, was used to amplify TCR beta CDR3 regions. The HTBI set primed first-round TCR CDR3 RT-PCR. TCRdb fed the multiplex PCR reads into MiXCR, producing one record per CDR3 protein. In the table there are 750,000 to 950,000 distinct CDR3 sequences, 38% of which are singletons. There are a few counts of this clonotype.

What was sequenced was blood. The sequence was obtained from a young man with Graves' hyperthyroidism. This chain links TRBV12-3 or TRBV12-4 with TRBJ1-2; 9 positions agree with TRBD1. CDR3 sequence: CASSPSGTGPGYTF. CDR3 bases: TGTGCCAGCAGTCCATCCGGGACAGGGCCGGGCTACACCTTC.